This T cell receptor (beta chain) was identified during a study of PD-1 and CTLA-4 blockade in melanoma. Clones were sequenced by immunoSEQ multiplex PCR, and TCRdb holds only the in-frame ones, with some missing. Seen here are around 21,000 clones, approximately 90% observed once, and the top ten hold around 7.6%. This TCR came from a human donor with melanoma. Source: CD8+ T cells from peripheral blood, taken before anti-PD-1 treatment.

The CDR3 reads CASSLAGTGGSSQYEQYF. As DNA, the CDR3 is TGTGCCAGCAGCTTAGCGGGGACAGGGGGCTCCTCCCAATACGAGCAGTACTTC. The rearrangement joins TRBV7-9 to TRBJ2-7, with 12 positions matching TRBD1. The CDR3 is made up of 18 amino acids. CDR1 is SEHNR and CDR2 is FQNEAQ in the germline V gene (reference sequence). Losses at the gene ends were 0 bases for V and 4 bases for J; bases not matched to a gene: 10.